A single T cell receptor (beta chain) is shown here with its context. Its antigen remains undetermined. Per-nucleotide qualities are absent, and no much larger clonotype sits a single base away. This entry belongs to a study of early T cells in non-severe SARS-CoV-2 infection listed by TCRdb under 2021. Some background on the complete study: Because TCR sequencing relied on bulk RNA taken from unsorted whole blood, pairing of alpha and beta chains was not possible. General conclusions and limits of the study: VDJdb matching was skewed toward anti-spike CD8 responses and likely underestimated virus-specific expansions by missing private and CD4 specificities.

Clipping removes 3 bases from V and 6 bases from J, with 9 as the unmatched junction base count. From cysteine to phenylalanine, the CDR3 is 15 amino acids long. Here the CDR3 DNA is all that survives: 45 bases in frame from base 1. For CDR1 and CDR2, the germline V gene lists MNHNS and SASEGT. The study was a case-control design nested within a healthcare worker cohort in London, UK, with weekly nasopharyngeal swab PCR tests and blood sampling. Healthcare workers were recruited during the week of the UK lockdown, between 23 and 31 March 2020, and followed weekly for up to about 15 weeks. The receptor library was made with 5' RACE. Sequencing used a NextSeq 500. Unique molecular identifiers were attached to individual cDNA molecules in the TCR library protocol so that sequencing error and PCR bias could be corrected. Both TCR alpha and beta chains were sequenced, and tight co-correlation was observed between alpha and beta sequence abundances in each sample. Turning to the authors' computational methods: Decombinator V4 was used to perform V gene, J gene and CDR3 annotation of TCR sequences. Expanded TCRs were defined as changing significantly between any two time points under a Poisson model with p below 0.0001. TCR abundances were normalised to the total number of TCRs sequenced per sample and expressed as counts per million. MAIT TCRs were defined by TRAV1-2 paired with TRAJ12, TRAJ20 or TRAJ33, and iNKT TCRs by TRAV10 paired with TRAJ18. VDJdb, accessed 1 November 2021, was searched for CMV, EBV and SARS-CoV-2 annotated TCRs, with TCRs annotated for multiple antigens excluded. Through fastp at Q25 and MiXCR, TCRdb rebuilt clones from the public reads, retaining in-frame beta chains. Each entry is one CDR3 protein sequence, shown with its most common DNA and genes. The V and J calls were determined by TCRdb, not by the authors. The sample has around 94,000 distinct CDR3 sequences on record, around 13% of them singletons. The top ten clones comprise 6% to 7.5% of the sample.

This receptor chain uses TRBV6-1 and TRBJ2-7; a stretch of 9 junction bases matches TRBD1. The TCR sequence derives from an adult who was a healthcare worker with PCR-confirmed SARS-CoV-2 infection or an uninfected control (not recorded which). Sequencing used whole blood. In nucleotides, the sequence is TGTGCCAGCAGTGACATTACAGGGGGCCGGGGCGAGCAGTACTTC. This translates into CASSDITGGRGEQYF.